This T cell receptor (beta chain) is drawn from a study of cytomegalovirus exposure and HLA in healthy donors. Across the study: Genotyping of 430 or so donors showed that 65% to 90% belonged to the Caucasian-associated ancestry cluster.

The count of this clone is one. Its antigen is not identified. Study results and limitations: A later analysis linked a missense DCLRE1C variant to TCR beta V- and J-gene trimming. Later analysis found that TCR beta chains associated with HLA were more clonally expanded than other, equally common chains.

The CDR3 extends over 14 amino acids. Germline CDR1 reads LNHDA; CDR2 reads SQIVND (reference sequence). V lost 7 bases to trimming and J lost 2 bases; unmatched junction nucleotides: 7. The PCR had 60 Vbeta and 13 Jbeta primers. Measured with immunoSEQ multiplex PCR; TCRdb has only the in-frame clones, and not every one. The sample has tens of thousands of clones; about three quarters are singletons. This chain uses TRBV19 with TRBJ2-7; 8 bases map to TRBD2. The receptor was isolated from a woman between 45 and 60 years old in good health and CMV-seropositive. The sequencing sample was made of PBMCs. CDR3 amino acids: CASTAGLGAYEQYF. The CDR3 DNA is TGTGCCAGTACTGCGGGACTAGGGGCCTACGAGCAGTACTTC.